What follows describes a single T cell receptor beta chain. The data belong to a study of spatial heterogeneity in lung cancer. The time point is: sample taken at primary tumor resection. Researchers sequenced whole RNA taken from tumor, nontumor lung or frozen PBMC without sorting. CDR1 and CDR2 from the germline V gene are LNHDA and SQIVND (reference sequence). This CDR3 is built from 17 residues. With V trimmed by 7 bases and J by 3 bases, 15 bases remained unmatched. Every individual TCR cDNA molecule carried its own unique molecular identifier, which allowed correction of PCR and sequencing errors. MiXCR was run by TCRdb on the 5' RACE reads, yielding one entry per CDR3 protein. The top ten hold about 35% of the sample, which has about 20,000 distinct CDR3 sequences, about 5% seen once.

The material sequenced was PBMCs, taken at surgery. This sequence originates from a male donor with early-stage non-small cell lung cancer. The J gene is TRBJ2-4, the V gene TRBV19; TRBD1 aligns across 7 bases. As DNA, the CDR3 is TGTGCCAGTACCCCTTGGAACGACAGGGTGGGCAAAAACATTCAGTACTTC. It translates to CASTPWNDRVGKNIQYF.